Sequencing of this T cell receptor (beta chain) was carried out in a study of blood T cell repertoires in COVID-19. Background on the study: The United States, Italy and Spain provided the acute and convalescent COVID-19 samples. From T cells, B-cell-depleted T cells, or PBMCs came the material, which was cDNA or gDNA.

In the source study's methods: For nucleated cells, counts were estimated from reference gene primer amplification. TCRdb keeps only in-frame clones here, not all; method: immunoSEQ multiplex PCR. V and J calls and clone size are given by that table; D and trimming were obtained from the DNA. The sample holds about 82,000 clones, approximately 80% seen once. The sample was peripheral blood. The sequence derives from an elderly man with acute or convalescent COVID-19.

CDR3 protein: CASSRLAVQETQYF. Here the CDR3 DNA reads TGTGCCAGCAGCAGACTAGCGGTACAAGAGACCCAGTACTTC. The genes are TRBV11-2 and TRBJ2-5, with 9 bases fitting TRBD2. Germline assignment: CDR1 SGHAT and CDR2 FQNNGV. The CDR3 covers 14 residues. V shed 5 bases, J shed 2 bases, and the junction held 3 bases outside the gene matches.